The rows below give T cell receptor beta chains drawn from one sample of a study of cytomegalovirus exposure and HLA in healthy donors. Clones were sequenced by immunoSEQ multiplex PCR, and TCRdb holds only the in-frame ones, with some missing. The sample records about 40,000 clones, around half being singletons. Sample: PBMCs. These receptor sequences come from a human donor in good health. The CDR3 runs from the conserved cysteine through the conserved F or W. A D gene is named only where the DNA matches it firmly. Not every row has a clone size; where given, it reads once, few, many or a size class.

v_gene	d_gene	j_gene	abundance	CDR3nt	CDR3aa
TRBV14	TRBD1	TRBJ1-1	few	TGTGCCAGCAGCCGGGGCTGGGACAGGGAAGCTTTCTTT	CASSRGWDREAFF
TRBV9	TRBD1	TRBJ1-2	.	TGTGCCAGCAGCGCGCGACAGGGGGAGAATGGCTACACCTTC	CASSARQGENGYTF
TRBV19	.	TRBJ1-1	few	TGTGCCAGTAGCCGCGGGACCGGGACGATGAACACTGAAGCTTTCTTT	CASSRGTGTMNTEAFF
TRBV13	TRBD2	TRBJ2-3	.	TGTGCCAGCAGCTTCAGGACTAGCGGAAAACCTGGAGATACGCAGTATTTT	CASSFRTSGKPGDTQYF
TRBV18	.	TRBJ1-2	few	TGTGCCAGCTCACCGGCGGCAGGGGATGGCTACACCTTC	CASSPAAGDGYTF
TRBV9	.	TRBJ1-3	.	TGTGCCAGCAGCGTGTCGGGCCAGGGAGGAAACACCATATATTTT	CASSVSGQGGNTIYF
TRBV6-6	TRBD1	TRBJ1-2	.	TGTGCCAGCAGTTACGGACAGGGGACAAACTATGGCTACACCTTC	CASSYGQGTNYGYTF
TRBV18	TRBD2	TRBJ2-2	few	TGTGCCAGCTCCCTCATCCCCGTCGCGGGAGTTCCCACCGGGGAGCTGTTTTTT	CASSLIPVAGVPTGELFF
TRBV5-1	TRBD2	TRBJ2-1	.	TGCGCCAGCAGACCGGGAGGGGGATACAATGAGCAGTTCTTC	CASRPGGGYNEQFF
TRBV4-3	.	TRBJ1-2	.	TGCGCCAGCAGCCAAGGACGGCAGGGTAGCTATGGCTACACCTTC	CASSQGRQGSYGYTF
TRBV6-6	.	TRBJ1-4	.	TGTGCCAGCAGTTATGGGGCAGTCAATGAAAAACTGTTTTTT	CASSYGAVNEKLFF
TRBV5-6	TRBD1	TRBJ1-4	medium-sized	TGTGCCAGCAGCTTAAGGACAGGAGCTAATGAAAAACTGTTTTTT	CASSLRTGANEKLFF
TRBV5-1	TRBD1	TRBJ2-3	.	TGCGCCAGCAGCCCGACGACAGGGGGTAGGGATACGCAGTATTTT	CASSPTTGGRDTQYF
TRBV19	TRBD1	TRBJ1-5	.	TGTGCCAGTAACTACGGCAGGGGGCCTCAGCCCCAGCATTTT	CASNYGRGPQPQHF
TRBV28	.	TRBJ2-2	.	TGTGCCAGCAAAGGGAGTCTTGGGGAGCTGTTTTTT	CASKGSLGELFF
TRBV6-5	.	TRBJ1-1	.	TGTGCCAGCAGTTACTCGCGGCTAGGGGGCACTGAAGCTTTCTTT	CASSYSRLGGTEAFF
TRBV5-1	.	TRBJ2-1	.	TGCGCCAGCAGCTTGGATACAGGGTATGAGCAGTTCTTC	CASSLDTGYEQFF
TRBV4-3	TRBD1	TRBJ1-4	.	TGCGCCAGCAGCAAGATGGGACAGGGGCCTTCTGGGGAAAAACTGTTTTTT	CASSKMGQGPSGEKLFF
TRBV5-4	.	TRBJ2-1	.	TGTGCCAGCAGTACTACAGGGTTTGAGCAGTTCTTC	CASSTTGFEQFF
TRBV6-5	.	TRBJ1-3	.	TGTGCCAGCAGCCGCCCCGGGAGATCTGGAAACACCATATATTTT	CASSRPGRSGNTIYF
TRBV25-1	.	TRBJ2-7	once	TGTGCCAGCAGTAAAAGACAGGCGGCATCCTACGAGCAGTACTTC	CASSKRQAASYEQYF
TRBV28	.	TRBJ1-3	.	TGTGCCAGCAGTTTAGGGACATCGGGAAACACCATATATTTT	CASSLGTSGNTIYF
TRBV6-5	.	TRBJ1-5	.	TGTGCCAGCAGTTACGGGGGGGGGCATCAGCCCCAGCATTTT	CASSYGGGHQPQHF
TRBV30	.	TRBJ2-3	.	TGTGCCTGGAGTGTTGCGGGCCAGGGGACGCAGTATTTT	CAWSVAGQGTQYF
TRBV6-6	TRBD2	TRBJ2-3	few	TGTGCCACGTCTTACGGGACTAGGGGCACAGATACGCAGTATTTT	CATSYGTRGTDTQYF
TRBV7-8	TRBD1	TRBJ2-5	.	TGTGCCAGCAGCTTACCGCTAGGACAGGGAGAGACCCAGTACTTC	CASSLPLGQGETQYF
TRBV6-6	.	TRBJ2-3	few	TGTGCCAGCAGCCGAGCCGGACGGGGGAATACGCAGTATTTT	CASSRAGRGNTQYF
TRBV10-3	.	TRBJ1-3	.	TGTGCCATCACTAGAGACCCGGCGGGTGGAAACACCATATATTTT	CAITRDPAGGNTIYF
TRBV27	.	TRBJ1-3	.	TGTGCCAGCAGTTTAGCTGGGGGCGGAAACACCATATATTTT	CASSLAGGGNTIYF
TRBV5-4	.	TRBJ1-4	.	TGTGCCAGCAGCACCCGGGGGATCGATGAAAAACTGTTTTTT	CASSTRGIDEKLFF
TRBV5-6	.	TRBJ1-2	.	TGTGCCAGCAGCTTGAGAGGCCCCCAACTTTATGGCTACACCTTC	CASSLRGPQLYGYTF
TRBV2	.	TRBJ2-7	.	TGTGCCAGCAAGGTCAGCACTGGGCAGGTGAAGTACTTC	CASKVSTGQVKYF
TRBV11-2	.	TRBJ2-2	.	TGTGCCAGCAGCTTAAGGGGGGGCCTCACCGGGGAGCTGTTTTTT	CASSLRGGLTGELFF
TRBV7-8	.	TRBJ2-3	.	TGTGCCAGCAGCCTAGGGGAGGACCGCTACACAGATACGCAGTATTTT	CASSLGEDRYTDTQYF
TRBV11-3	TRBD1	TRBJ2-1	few	TGTGCCAGCAGCTTAGTTAGAGACAGGGGCCAAACTAACAATGAGCAGTTCTTC	CASSLVRDRGQTNNEQFF
TRBV28	.	TRBJ1-5	.	TGTGCCAGCAGTTTCAGGTTTGGAGGGGATCAGCCCCAGCATTTT	CASSFRFGGDQPQHF
TRBV19	TRBD1	TRBJ2-7	few	TGTGCCACTAAGAGGGGACAGGGGGTATACGAGCAGTACTTC	CATKRGQGVYEQYF
TRBV4-1	TRBD2	TRBJ2-3	.	TGCGCCAGCAGCCAAGGTGCTAGCGGGACCACAGATACGCAGTATTTT	CASSQGASGTTDTQYF
TRBV10-3	.	TRBJ2-1	.	TGTGCCCCCTTAAGAGGGGCCGCGGGGTCATCTTCCTACAATGAGCAGTTCTTC	CAPLRGAAGSSSYNEQFF
TRBV7-3	.	TRBJ1-2	.	TGTGCCAGCAGCTCGTTACAGGGAGTCGAAGTCTATGGCTACACCTTC	CASSSLQGVEVYGYTF
TRBV6-5	TRBD1	TRBJ2-1	.	TGTGCCAGCAGTTCCCATGGACAGGGGGCGGCTGAGCAGTTCTTC	CASSSHGQGAAEQFF
TRBV5-5	.	TRBJ1-4	.	TGTGCCAGCAGCTTGTCAGCGACAACTAATGAAAAACTGTTTTTT	CASSLSATTNEKLFF
TRBV2	.	TRBJ2-5	few	TGTGCCAGCGGGGGGTTCCAGGAGACCCAGTACTTC	CASGGFQETQYF
TRBV6-5	TRBD1	TRBJ2-2	few	TGTGCCAGCAGTTTTATGGGACAGTTAGCCGGGGAGCTGTTTTTT	CASSFMGQLAGELFF